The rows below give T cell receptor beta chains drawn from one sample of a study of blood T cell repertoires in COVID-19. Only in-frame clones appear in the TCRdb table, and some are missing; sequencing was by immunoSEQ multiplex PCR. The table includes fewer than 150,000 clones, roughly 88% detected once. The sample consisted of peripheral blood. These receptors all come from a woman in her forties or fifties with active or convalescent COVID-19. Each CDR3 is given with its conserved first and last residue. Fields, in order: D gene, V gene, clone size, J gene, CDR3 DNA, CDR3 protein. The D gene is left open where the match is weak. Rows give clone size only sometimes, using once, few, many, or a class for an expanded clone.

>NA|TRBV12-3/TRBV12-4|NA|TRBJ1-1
TGTGCCAGCAGCCTCGTCCGGGACACTGAAGCTTTCTTT
CASSLVRDTEAFF
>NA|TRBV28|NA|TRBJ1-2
TGTGCCACCAAGACAGCACACTATGGCTACACCTTC
CATKTAHYGYTF
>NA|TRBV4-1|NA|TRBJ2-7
TGCGCCAGCAGCCCCGGACTAGGGGGGTACGAGCAGTACTTC
CASSPGLGGYEQYF
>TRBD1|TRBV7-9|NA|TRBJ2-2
TGTGCCAGCAGCTTAGCGTGGACAGGCAAAACCGGGGAGCTGTTTTTT
CASSLAWTGKTGELFF
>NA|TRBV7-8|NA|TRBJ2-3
TGTGCCAGCAGTACGGACCTAGCTCTCGGCACAGATACGCAGTATTTT
CASSTDLALGTDTQYF
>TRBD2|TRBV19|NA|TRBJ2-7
TGTGCCAGTAGTTCCAGGACTAGCGGGTCCTACGAGCAGTACTTC
CASSSRTSGSYEQYF
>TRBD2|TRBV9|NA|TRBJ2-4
TGTGCCAGCAGCCCTGGACTAGCGGGAGGGCCCACGGCGTACTTC
CASSPGLAGGPTAYF
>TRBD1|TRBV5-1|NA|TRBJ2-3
TGCGCCAGCAGCTTAGGACAGGACACAGATACGCAGTATTTT
CASSLGQDTDTQYF
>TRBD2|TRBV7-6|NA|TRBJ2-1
TGTGCCAGCAGCTCCGGAGTGGCGGGAGGAATCCTTGAGCAGTTCTTC
CASSSGVAGGILEQFF
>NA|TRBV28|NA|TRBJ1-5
TGTGCCAGCAGTTTACAGGTTAGCAATCAGCCCCAGCATTTT
CASSLQVSNQPQHF
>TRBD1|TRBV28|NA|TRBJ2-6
TGTGCCAGCAGTTTACAGGGGGCTGGGGCCAACGTCCTGACTTTC
CASSLQGAGANVLTF
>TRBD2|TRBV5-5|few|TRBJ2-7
TGTGCCAGCAGCTTGTCTAGCGGGAGATTTGGGGAGCAGTACTTC
CASSLSSGRFGEQYF
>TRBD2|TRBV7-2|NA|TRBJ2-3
TGTGCCAGCGGTTCTAGCGGGAGGGCCGATGATACGCAGTATTTT
CASGSSGRADDTQYF
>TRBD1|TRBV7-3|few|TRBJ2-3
TGTGCCAGCAGCGAGGGGACAGGATACGCAGATACGCAGTATTTT
CASSEGTGYADTQYF
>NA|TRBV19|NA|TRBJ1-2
TGTGCCAGTAAAAGGGGGTATTTTGTGGACTATGGCTACACCTTC
CASKRGYFVDYGYTF
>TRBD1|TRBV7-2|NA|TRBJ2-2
TGTGCCAGCAGCCTCGGACAGGGAGCCACCGGGGAGCTGTTTTTT
CASSLGQGATGELFF